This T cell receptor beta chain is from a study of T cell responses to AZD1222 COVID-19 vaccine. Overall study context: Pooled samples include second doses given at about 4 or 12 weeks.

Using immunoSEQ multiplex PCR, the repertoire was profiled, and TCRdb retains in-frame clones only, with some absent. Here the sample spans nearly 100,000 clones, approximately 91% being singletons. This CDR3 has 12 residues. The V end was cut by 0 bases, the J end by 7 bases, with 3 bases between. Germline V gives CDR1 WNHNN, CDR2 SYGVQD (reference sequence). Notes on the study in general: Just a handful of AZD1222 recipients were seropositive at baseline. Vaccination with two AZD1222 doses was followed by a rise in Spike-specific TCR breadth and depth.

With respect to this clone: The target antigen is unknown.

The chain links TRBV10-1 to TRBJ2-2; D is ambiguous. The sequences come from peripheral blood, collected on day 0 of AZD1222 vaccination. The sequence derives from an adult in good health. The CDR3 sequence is CASSESYGELFF. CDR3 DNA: TGCGCCAGCAGTGAGTCTTACGGGGAGCTGTTTTTT.